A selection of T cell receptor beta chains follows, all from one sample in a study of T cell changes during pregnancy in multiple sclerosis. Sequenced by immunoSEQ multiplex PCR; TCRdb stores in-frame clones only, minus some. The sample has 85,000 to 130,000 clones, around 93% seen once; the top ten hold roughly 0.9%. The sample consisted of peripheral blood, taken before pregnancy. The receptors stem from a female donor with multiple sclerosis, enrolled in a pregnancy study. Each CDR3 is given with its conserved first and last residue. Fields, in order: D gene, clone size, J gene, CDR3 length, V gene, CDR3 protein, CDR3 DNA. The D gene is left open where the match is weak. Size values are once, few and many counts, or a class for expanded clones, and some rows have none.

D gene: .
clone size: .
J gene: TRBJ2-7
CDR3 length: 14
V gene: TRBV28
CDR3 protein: CASSLYGGGGEQYF
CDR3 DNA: TGTGCCAGCAGTTTATATGGAGGGGGCGGCGAGCAGTACTTC

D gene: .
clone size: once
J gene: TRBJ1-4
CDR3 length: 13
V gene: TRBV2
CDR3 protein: CAGSRQANEKLFF
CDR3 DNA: TGTGCCGGGTCCCGACAGGCTAACGAAAAACTGTTTTTT

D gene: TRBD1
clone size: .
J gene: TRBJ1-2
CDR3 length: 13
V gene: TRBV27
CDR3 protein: CASSFRGLNGYTF
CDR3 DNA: TGTGCCAGCAGTTTCAGGGGGCTTAATGGCTACACCTTC

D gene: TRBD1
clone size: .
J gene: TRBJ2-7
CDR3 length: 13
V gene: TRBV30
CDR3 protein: CAWTRDRGYEQYF
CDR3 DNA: TGTGCCTGGACCCGGGACAGGGGTTACGAGCAGTACTTC

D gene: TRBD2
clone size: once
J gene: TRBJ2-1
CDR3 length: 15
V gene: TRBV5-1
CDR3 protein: CASSLGTSGINEQFF
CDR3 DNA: TGCGCCAGCAGCTTGGGGACTAGCGGGATCAATGAGCAGTTCTTC

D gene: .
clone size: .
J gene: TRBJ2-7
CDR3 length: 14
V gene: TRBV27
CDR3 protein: CASTISGRSYEQYF
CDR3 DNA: TGTGCCAGCACCATTAGCGGTAGATCCTACGAGCAGTACTTC

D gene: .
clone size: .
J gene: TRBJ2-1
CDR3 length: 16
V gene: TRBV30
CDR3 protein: CAWSVFVAREMDEQFF
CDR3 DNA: TGTGCCTGGAGTGTATTTGTGGCTAGGGAGATGGATGAGCAGTTCTTC

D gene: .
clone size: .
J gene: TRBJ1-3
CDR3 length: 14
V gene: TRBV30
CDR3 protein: CAWSGGNYGNTIYF
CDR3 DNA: TGTGCCTGGAGTGGAGGCAACTATGGAAACACCATATATTTT

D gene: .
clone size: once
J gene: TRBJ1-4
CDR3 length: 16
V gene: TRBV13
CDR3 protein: CASSLDRDATNEKLFF
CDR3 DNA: TGTGCCAGCAGCTTAGACAGGGATGCAACTAATGAAAAACTGTTTTTT

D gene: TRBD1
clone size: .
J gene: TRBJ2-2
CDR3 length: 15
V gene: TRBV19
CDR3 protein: CASSPGTGGTGELFF
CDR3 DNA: TGTGCCAGTAGTCCGGGGACAGGGGGCACCGGGGAGCTGTTTTTT

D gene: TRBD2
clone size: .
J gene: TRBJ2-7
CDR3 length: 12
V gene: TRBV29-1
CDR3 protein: CSVRGGLDEQYF
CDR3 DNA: TGCAGCGTGAGGGGAGGGTTGGACGAGCAGTACTTC

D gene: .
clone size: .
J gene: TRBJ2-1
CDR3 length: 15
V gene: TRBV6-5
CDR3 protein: CASSFPSKTRIEQFF
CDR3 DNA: TGTGCCAGCAGTTTCCCCTCTAAAACGCGGATTGAGCAGTTCTTC

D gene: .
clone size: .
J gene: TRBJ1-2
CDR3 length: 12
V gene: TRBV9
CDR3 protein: CASSSEGTGYTF
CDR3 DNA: TGTGCCAGCAGCTCGGAGGGCACCGGCTACACCTTC

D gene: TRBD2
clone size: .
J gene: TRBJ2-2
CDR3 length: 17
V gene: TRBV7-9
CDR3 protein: CASSRKAAGGNTGELFF
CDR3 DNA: TGTGCCAGCAGCCGTAAAGCAGCGGGAGGGAACACCGGGGAGCTGTTTTTT

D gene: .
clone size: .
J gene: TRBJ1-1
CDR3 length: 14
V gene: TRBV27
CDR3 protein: CASSLSWGGTEAFF
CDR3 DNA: TGTGCCAGCAGTTTATCATGGGGGGGTACTGAAGCTTTCTTT